The 22 T cell receptor beta chains listed next were all sequenced from one sample in a study of cytomegalovirus exposure and HLA in healthy donors. The repertoire was sequenced with immunoSEQ multiplex PCR; TCRdb's copy has only in-frame clones and lacks some. Of over 60,000 clones in the sample, just under 95% are singletons; the top ten hold roughly 4.4%. The sequencing input was PBMCs. The receptors derive from a man between 18 and 35 years old in good health and CMV-seropositive.

CDR3 in DNA: TGTGCCAGCAGGAAAGGGGTACCCGAGCAGTACTTC. This codes for CASRKGVPEQYF. The chain joins TRBV2 to TRBJ2-7; TRBD1 is a possible D gene (5 bases). Between the trimmed V and J ends, which lost 6 bases and 6 bases, there was a span of 12 bases. Germline V gene sequence: CDR1 SNHLY, CDR2 FYNNEI. The CDR3 has 12 amino acids. Full variable domain (rest looked up from reference TRBV2 and TRBJ2-7): EPEVTQTPSHQVTQMGQEVILRCVPISNHLYFYWYRQILGQKVEFLVSFYNNEISEKSEIFDDQFSVERPDGSNFTLKIRSTKLEDSAMYFCASRKGVPEQYFGPGTRLTVT.

This clone was detected a few times. The chain uses TRBV27 and TRBJ1-1, with D perhaps TRBD1 (5 bases). Deletions cut 2 bases from V and 0 bases from J, with 7 bases between. This CDR3 is built from 14 residues. Germline values: CDR1 MNHEY, CDR2 SMNVEV (reference sequence). CDR3 bases: TGTGCCAGCAGTTTAGGGGCTTTGAACACTGAAGCTTTCTTT. This codes for CASSLGALNTEAFF.

The chain carries TRBV7-9 and TRBJ2-1; D call uncertain. The ends were cut back, 1 base at V and 9 bases at J, with 7 bases in the middle. The germline V gene encodes CDR1 SEHNR and CDR2 FQNEAQ (reference sequence). The CDR3 spans 12 residues. CDR3 residues: CASSLETREQFF. As DNA, the CDR3 is TGTGCCAGCAGCTTAGAGACACGTGAGCAGTTCTTC.

J is TRBJ2-3 and V is TRBV4-1; D may be TRBD2 (7 bases). Germline-derived CDR1 and CDR2 are MGHRA and YSYEKL. V lost 7 bases and J 1 base, leaving 18 bases between the germline ends. The CDR3 runs to 16 residues. The CDR3: CASKPGGQGGTDTQYF. DNA of the CDR3: TGCGCCAGCAAACCCGGGGGGCAAGGCGGCACAGATACGCAGTATTTT.

This clone showed up just once. V and J are TRBV7-9 and TRBJ2-7; 7 nucleotides align to TRBD1. The germline V gene encodes CDR1 SEHNR and CDR2 FQNEAQ (reference sequence). The CDR3 is 14 residues long. V trimming: 8 bases; J trimming: 5 bases; junction bases outside the gene matches: 12. CDR3 region: CASGKNDDRDEQYF. CDR3 bases: TGTGCCAGCGGAAAGAACGATGACAGGGACGAGCAGTACTTC.

The chain has TRBV5-6 and TRBJ1-4; D is uncertain. Trimming cost V 4 bases and J 6 bases, with 10 bases left between them. The CDR3 is 13 residues long. Germline CDR1 reads SGHDT; CDR2 reads YYEEEE. The CDR3 DNA reads as TGTGCCAGCAGCGTAGACAAGTATGAAAAACTGTTTTTT. It is translated as CASSVDKYEKLFF.

This chain links TRBV28 with TRBJ2-7; 9 bases are a match to TRBD2. V was clipped by 6 bases and J by 2 bases; unmatched bases: 5. The CDR3 sequence is 14 residues long. Germline values: CDR1 MDHEN, CDR2 SYDVKM. In DNA, the CDR3 is TGTGCCAGCAGCACTAGCGGGCCGGCCTACGAGCAGTACTTC. It translates to CASSTSGPAYEQYF.

Only one count was recorded for this clone. The rearrangement uses TRBV11-2 and TRBJ1-6; a possible D gene is TRBD1 (6 bases). V was clipped by 3 bases and J by 7 bases, with 13 bases between them. CDR1 is SGHAT and CDR2 is FQNNGV in the germline V gene. CDR3 length: 15 amino acids. This chain's CDR3 is CASSFGTTLNSPLHF. Here the CDR3 DNA reads TGTGCCAGCAGCTTCGGGACAACTTTAAATTCACCCCTCCACTTT.

This clone has only one observation. The chain joins TRBV19 to TRBJ2-3; D not resolved. V was cut by 4 bases and J by 6 bases, with 8 bases left in between. The CDR3 is made up of 12 amino acids. In germline, CDR1 is LNHDA, CDR2 SQIVND (reference sequence). The CDR3: CASSSLRDTQYF. For the CDR3, the DNA is TGTGCCAGTAGTAGTTTGAGGGATACGCAGTATTTT. The variable domain in full, with the rest retrieved from reference TRBV19 and TRBJ2-3, is DGGITQSPKYLFRKEGQNVTLSCEQNLNHDAMYWYRQDPGQGLRLIYYSQIVNDFQKGDIAEGYSVSREKKESFPLTVTSAQKNPTAFYLCASSSLRDTQYFGPGTRLTVL.

This rearrangement joins TRBV6-1 to TRBJ2-3; D is ambiguous. With 4 bases removed from V and 2 bases from J, the gap between germline ends came to 10 bases. Per the germline V gene, CDR1 is MNHNS and CDR2 is SASEGT. CDR3 length: 14 residues. The CDR3 DNA sequence: TGTGCCAGCAGTGGTTTAGTACTCACAGATACGCAGTATTTT. Translated, it gives CASSGLVLTDTQYF.

The CDR3 nucleotides are TGTGCCAGCAGTGAAAGTGCCGGGGTCATGAACACTGAAGCTTTCTTT. Its protein is CASSESAGVMNTEAFF. The V gene is TRBV6-4, the J gene TRBJ1-1, with D unresolved. This CDR3 spans 16 amino acids. Germline V CDR1 and CDR2: MRHNA, SNTAGT. Trimming shortened V by 3 bases and J by 0 bases, and 14 bases separated the two germline ends.

This clone appeared once. This rearrangement joins TRBV28 to TRBJ2-7; 7 nucleotides align to TRBD2. CDR1 is MDHEN and CDR2 is SYDVKM in the germline V gene. V lost 5 bases to trimming and J lost 6 bases; unmatched junction nucleotides: 4. The length of the CDR3 is 12 residues. CDR3 protein: CASSVAGREQYF. The CDR3 DNA reads TGTGCCAGCAGTGTAGCGGGTCGCGAGCAGTACTTC. The full variable domain, in which reference TRBV28 and TRBJ2-7 provide the parts outside the CDR3, is DVKVTQSSRYLVKRTGEKVFLECVQDMDHENMFWYRQDPGLGLRLIYFSYDVKMKEKGDIPEGYSVSREKKERFSLILESASTNQTSMYLCASSVAGREQYFGPGTRLTVT.

The genes are TRBV27 and TRBJ2-3, with a tentative D call TRBD1 (6 bases). Per the germline V gene, CDR1 is MNHEY and CDR2 is SMNVEV (reference sequence). The CDR3 loop spans 12 amino acids. Between the trimmed V and J ends, which lost 4 bases and 5 bases, there was a span of 7 bases. The CDR3 loop is CASSSTGDTQYF. DNA of the CDR3: TGTGCCAGCAGTTCGACAGGAGATACGCAGTATTTT.

V and J are TRBV7-9 and TRBJ2-7; 9 bases map to TRBD1. Germline CDR1 reads SEHNR; CDR2 reads FQNEAQ (reference sequence). CDR3 size: 14 residues. Germline trimming cut 5 bases from V and 3 bases from J; bases unmatched to any gene: 5. The CDR3 DNA sequence: TGTGCCAGCAGCCGTGGACAGGGGAACTACGAGCAGTACTTC. It codes for CASSRGQGNYEQYF. The entire variable domain, with the rest obtained from reference TRBV7-9 and TRBJ2-7, is as follows: DTGVSQNPRHKITKRGQNVTFRCDPISEHNRLYWYRQTLGQGPEFLTYFQNEAQLEKSRLLSDRFSAERPKGSFSTLEIQRTEQGDSAMYLCASSRGQGNYEQYFGPGTRLTVT.

The rearrangement joins TRBV25-1 to TRBJ1-4; 7 bases are a match to TRBD1. This CDR3 is 16 amino acids long. J lost 8 bases, V lost 3 bases, and 12 bases had no gene match. Looked up from germline, CDR1 is MGHDK and CDR2 is SYGVNS. The CDR3 loop is CASSDNRQGVGEKLFF. In DNA form, the CDR3 reads TGTGCCAGCAGTGACAACCGACAGGGTGTGGGGGAAAAACTGTTTTTT.

The genes are TRBV5-6 and TRBJ2-1, with 7 bases lining up with TRBD1. This CDR3 is built from 13 residues. With 3 bases clipped from V and 7 bases from J, the junction kept 4 bases outside the gene matches. Germline-derived CDR1 and CDR2 are SGHDT and YYEEEE. For the CDR3, the DNA is TGTGCCAGCAGCTATACAGGGGTAAATGAGCAGTTCTTC. Translating gives CASSYTGVNEQFF.

J is TRBJ1-2 and V is TRBV7-9, with 10 bases fitting TRBD1. The CDR3 loop spans 14 amino acids. Per germline, CDR1 SEHNR and CDR2 FQNEAQ (reference sequence). V dropped 5 bases and J dropped 4; count of bases not matched to a gene: 4. The CDR3 DNA reads as TGTGCCAGCAGCCTCGGGACAGGGGCCTATGGCTACACCTTC. This codes for CASSLGTGAYGYTF.

The V and J genes are TRBV29-1 and TRBJ1-1; D is uncertain. The CDR3 contains 14 residues. Trimming left V 6 bases short and J 2 bases short, with 16 bases between. CDR1 and CDR2 from the germline V gene are SQVTM and ANQGSEA. As DNA, the CDR3 is TGCAGCGTAGCTGGGCTTCTATCAAACACTGAAGCTTTCTTT. Translated: CSVAGLLSNTEAFF.

The DNA for the CDR3 is TGTGCCAGCAGTCTTCGACAGGTACCCTACGAGCAGTACTTC. This gives the protein CASSLRQVPYEQYF. V usage is TRBV28 and J usage is TRBJ2-7; a possible D gene is TRBD1 (6 bases). Per the germline V gene, CDR1 is MDHEN and CDR2 is SYDVKM. The CDR3 runs to 14 residues. Trimming removed 5 bases at V and 2 bases at J, with 13 bases between.

CDR3 amino acids: CASNGGSEYEQYF. For the CDR3, the DNA is TGTGCCAGCAACGGCGGGAGCGAATACGAGCAGTACTTC. This chain uses TRBV28 with TRBJ2-7, with 7 bases matching TRBD2. Germline CDR1 reads MDHEN; CDR2 reads SYDVKM. This CDR3 contains 13 residues. With V trimmed by 7 bases and J by 4 bases, 7 bases remained unmatched.

The chain is built from TRBV28 and TRBJ2-7, with TRBD1 matching over 7 bases. V was pared by 8 bases and J by 5 bases, with 6 bases of the junction left unmatched. Germline V gene data show CDR1 as MDHEN and CDR2 as SYDVKM. The CDR3 is 12 amino acids. The CDR3 region is CASSWTGDEQYF. CDR3 coding DNA: TGTGCCAGCTCGTGGACAGGCGACGAGCAGTACTTC.

The rearrangement links TRBV29-1 to TRBJ2-3; 10 bases agree with TRBD2. After removal of 6 bases from V and 2 bases from J, the junction contained 8 bases not matched to a gene. The CDR3 length is 15 residues. Germline lookup yields CDR1 SQVTM and CDR2 ANQGSEA. CDR3 protein: CSVAGTSEATDTQYF. The CDR3 DNA sequence: TGCAGCGTGGCCGGGACTAGCGAAGCCACAGATACGCAGTATTTT.